This T cell receptor beta chain was recovered during a study of long-term antiretroviral therapy in people with HIV. Per donor, at least one pre-ART and at least two post-ART PBMC samples were obtained. Samples were assayed with immunoSEQ v3.0 at survey level. Some clones are missing from TCRdb's copy, which holds only in-frame ones; the method was immunoSEQ multiplex PCR. The sample has tens of thousands of clones, approximately 86% seen once. Of note for this clone: Its antigen remains unidentified.

General study points: Pre-ART expanded clones dominated the repertoire at every time point.

CDR3 length: 15 residues. CDR1 is SGHDT and CDR2 is YYEEEE in the germline V gene. Germline trimming cut 0 bases from V and 5 bases from J; bases unmatched to any gene: 8. V is TRBV5-6 and J is TRBJ2-7; 7 nucleotides agree with TRBD1. The sequence came from a man aged 25-45 years with HIV. The sequencing used unsorted PBMCs, collected around 4.5 years after starting antiretroviral therapy. The CDR3 reads CASSLVATGFHEQYF. The CDR3 coding sequence is TGTGCCAGCAGCTTGGTTGCGACAGGGTTCCACGAGCAGTACTTC.